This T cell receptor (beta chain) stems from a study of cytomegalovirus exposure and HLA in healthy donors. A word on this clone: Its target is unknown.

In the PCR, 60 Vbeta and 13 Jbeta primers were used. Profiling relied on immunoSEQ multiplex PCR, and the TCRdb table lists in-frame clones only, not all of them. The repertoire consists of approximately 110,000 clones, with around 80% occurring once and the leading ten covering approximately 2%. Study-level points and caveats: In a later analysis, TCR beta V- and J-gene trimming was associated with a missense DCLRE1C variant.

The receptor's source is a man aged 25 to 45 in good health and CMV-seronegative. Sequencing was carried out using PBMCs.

The CDR3 here is CASSYNLHGETQYF. In DNA, the CDR3 is TGTGCCAGCAGTTATAACCTCCACGGGGAGACCCAGTACTTC. The V gene is TRBV6-5, the J gene TRBJ2-5; D not resolved. The CDR3 consists of 14 residues. The V end was cut by 3 bases, the J end by 5 bases, with 13 bases between. Per the germline V gene, CDR1 is MNHEY and CDR2 is SVGAGI.